This T cell receptor beta chain was captured by sequencing in a study of cytomegalovirus exposure and HLA in healthy donors. General study findings and limits: According to a later analysis, most TCR beta chains associated with CMV appeared HLA-restricted. V- and J-gene trimming of TCR beta was linked (in a later analysis) to a missense DCLRE1C variant. A later analysis found TCR association rates differed by HLA locus, highest for DRB1 and lowest for HLA-C.

The PCR used 60 Vbeta and 13 Jbeta primers. Clones were read by immunoSEQ multiplex PCR, and TCRdb kept only the in-frame ones, dropping some. The listing records 100,000 to 150,000 clones. As to this clone: What it recognizes is unknown.

Germline V gives CDR1 SGHTA, CDR2 FQGNSA. Trimming pared 3 bases from V and 0 bases from J, leaving 12 bases between. This CDR3 comprises 15 residues. The source of this sequence is a woman in her forties in good health and CMV-seropositive. Input material: PBMCs. This chain connects TRBV7-2 to TRBJ2-7, with a weak D call TRBD2 (5 bases). CDR3 sequence: CASSFSTGNSYEQYF. The DNA of the CDR3 is TGTGCCAGCAGCTTTAGTACCGGGAACTCCTACGAGCAGTACTTC. Complete variable domain (other parts from reference TRBV7-2 and TRBJ2-7): GAGVSQSPSNKVTEKGKDVELRCDPISGHTALYWYRQSLGQGLEFLIYFQGNSAPDKSGLPSDRFSAERTGGSVSTLTIQRTQQEDSAVYLCASSFSTGNSYEQYFGPGTRLTVT.